These T cell receptor beta chains were read from a single sample in a study of cytomegalovirus exposure and HLA in healthy donors. The assay was immunoSEQ multiplex PCR, and TCRdb's table has in-frame clones only and misses some. The sample has fewer than 150,000 clones; 60% to 85% are singletons. Material for sequencing was PBMCs. These receptors were taken from a woman in her forties in good health and CMV-seropositive. Each CDR3 is given with its conserved first and last residue. The order of the fields is J gene, D gene, clone size, V gene, CDR3 DNA, CDR3 protein. D genes are given only for firm matches. Some rows mark clone size as missing; the rest say once, few, many or name a class of expanded clone.

TRBJ2-1 | TRBD2 | - | TRBV29-1 | TGCAGCGTTGATCCCGGACTAGCGGATGAGCAGCTCTTC | CSVDPGLADEQLF
TRBJ2-2 | - | - | TRBV25-1 | TGTGCCAGCAGTGAATGGAGGGACGACGGGGAGCTGTTTTTT | CASSEWRDDGELFF
TRBJ2-7 | TRBD2 | - | TRBV10-3 | TGTGCCATCAGTGAGTCGGCGGGGGGTTACGAGCAGTACTTC | CAISESAGGYEQYF
TRBJ2-5 | TRBD2 | - | TRBV7-2 | TGTGCCAGCAGCGCCCGGACTAGCGGGGGCGGGGAGACCCAGTACTTC | CASSARTSGGGETQYF
TRBJ2-5 | TRBD2 | once | TRBV10-3 | TGTGCCATCAGAGGACTAGTGGGCCCGGGCGAGACCCAGTACTTC | CAIRGLVGPGETQYF
TRBJ2-3 | - | - | TRBV7-3 | TGTGCCAGCGGGGGCGGGAGCACAGATACGCAGTATTTT | CASGGGSTDTQYF
TRBJ1-1 | - | - | TRBV29-1 | TGCAGCGTGGAAATCGGGGGGAACACTGAAGCTTTCTTT | CSVEIGGNTEAFF
TRBJ1-4 | TRBD1 | - | TRBV13 | TGTGCCAGCAGCTCATTTTACGGGACAGGGGGCGAAGGGGAAAAACTGTTTTTT | CASSSFYGTGGEGEKLFF
TRBJ2-1 | TRBD1 | - | TRBV19 | TGTGCCAGTAGTATCTCAGGGGGCGACCACAATGAGCAGTTCTTC | CASSISGGDHNEQFF
TRBJ1-5 | TRBD1 | - | TRBV10-3 | TGTGCCATCAGCGCCTTGGGACAGGGATCGGAGGCCCAGCATTTT | CAISALGQGSEAQHF
TRBJ1-1 | TRBD1 | - | TRBV5-1 | TGCGCCAGCAGCTTGGCTGAGGGGGCGGGAAACACTGAAGCTTTCTTT | CASSLAEGAGNTEAFF
TRBJ1-3 | - | - | TRBV7-9 | TGTGCCAGCAGGCCTACAGGAAGCTCTGGAAACACCATATATTTT | CASRPTGSSGNTIYF
TRBJ2-2 | TRBD2 | - | TRBV7-3 | TGTGCCAGCAGCTTAGGTAGCGGGGGTTCCGGGGAGCTGTTTTTT | CASSLGSGGSGELFF
TRBJ1-4 | TRBD1 | - | TRBV18 | TGTGCCAGCTCACCACAGGCTGGACAGGGTAGAGAAAAACTGTTTTTT | CASSPQAGQGREKLFF
TRBJ1-6 | TRBD1 | - | TRBV19 | TGTGCCAGTAGTATAAGGGACAGAAATTCACCCCTCCACTTT | CASSIRDRNSPLHF
TRBJ2-3 | TRBD2 | few | TRBV9 | TGTGCCAGCAGCGTCGGACTAGCGGGGGGAAGCACAGATACGCAGTATTTT | CASSVGLAGGSTDTQYF
TRBJ1-2 | - | - | TRBV27 | TGTGCCAGCAGACCCCCGGGTCTCTATGGCTACACCTTC | CASRPPGLYGYTF
TRBJ1-2 | - | - | TRBV5-1 | TGCGCCAGCAGCTTGGTAGGAGGGGAGACCGGCTACACCTTC | CASSLVGGETGYTF
TRBJ2-5 | TRBD2 | - | TRBV10-3 | TGTGCCATCAGCCGCGGCCCAACTACGGGTCGACTAGCGGCGAGGGAGACCCAGTACTTC | CAISRGPTTGRLAARETQYF
TRBJ1-4 | - | - | TRBV10-2 | TGCGCCAGCAGTCTAGGACAGACCCTGAATGAAAAACTGTTTTTT | CASSLGQTLNEKLFF
TRBJ2-7 | - | - | TRBV27 | TGTGCCAGCAGTTTATCCCGGCGGAAGTACTTC | CASSLSRRKYF
TRBJ1-2 | TRBD1 | - | TRBV5-4 | TGTGCCAGCCTCATAGAGGGGGCGCGCGGTGGCTACACCTTC | CASLIEGARGGYTF
TRBJ1-2 | - | - | TRBV7-9 | TGTGCCAGCAGCATTAGACAGCCTACTAACTATGGCTACACCTTC | CASSIRQPTNYGYTF
TRBJ1-2 | - | - | TRBV12-5 | TGTGCTAGTGGTTCCGTGGGGGGGGGCTACACCTTC | CASGSVGGGYTF
TRBJ2-6 | - | - | TRBV6-1 | TGTGCCAGCAGTGGAAGATTAGTCTCTGGGGCCAACGTCCTGACTTTC | CASSGRLVSGANVLTF
TRBJ2-7 | TRBD2 | - | TRBV6-6 | TGTGCCAGCCGTCTTGGACTAGCGGGTGCCTACGAGCAGTACTTC | CASRLGLAGAYEQYF
TRBJ2-1 | - | - | TRBV19 | TGTGCCAGTAGCCCGAGACTAGGTGGGTACAATGAGCAGTTCTTC | CASSPRLGGYNEQFF
TRBJ2-4 | TRBD1 | few | TRBV2 | TGTGCCAGCAGTTCTGGACAGGGAAAAAACATTCAGTACTTC | CASSSGQGKNIQYF
TRBJ2-3 | TRBD2 | - | TRBV30 | TGTGCCTGGTCATCCCCGGGACTAGCGGGAGGAAGGGGGAATACGCAGTATTTT | CAWSSPGLAGGRGNTQYF
TRBJ1-1 | TRBD1 | - | TRBV4-1 | TGCGCCAGCAGCTCATCGGGACAGATGAACACTGAAGCTTTCTTT | CASSSSGQMNTEAFF
TRBJ2-1 | - | - | TRBV4-1 | TGCGCCAGCAGGGCCTTCAATGAGCAGTTCTTC | CASRAFNEQFF
TRBJ1-1 | - | - | TRBV13 | TGTGCCAGCAGCGTGAGGGGACAAGGACCAGGAGAAGCTTTCTTT | CASSVRGQGPGEAFF
TRBJ1-1 | - | once | TRBV7-9 | TGTGCCAGCAGCTTAGGGCGTTCGGATGCGGAGGGCACTGAAGCTTTCTTT | CASSLGRSDAEGTEAFF
TRBJ2-1 | TRBD2 | - | TRBV9 | TGTGCCAGCAGCCACCACCGCACTAGCGGGGGAGGGGGTGAGCAGTTCTTC | CASSHHRTSGGGGEQFF
TRBJ2-5 | - | - | TRBV25-1 | TGTGCCAGCAGTACGCCCCATGACAGGGGAGGGGAGACCCAGTACTTC | CASSTPHDRGGETQYF
TRBJ1-4 | TRBD1 | - | TRBV5-1 | TGCGCCAGCAGCTCCCGGGACAGGGGAGTTGGGGATGAAAAACTGTTTTTT | CASSSRDRGVGDEKLFF
TRBJ2-1 | TRBD2 | - | TRBV9 | TGTGCCAGCACCTCAAGCGGGGGGTCCTACAATGAGCAGTTCTTC | CASTSSGGSYNEQFF
TRBJ2-2 | TRBD2 | few | TRBV6-1 | TGTGCCAGCAGTGAAAGCGGGAGGCCCGGGGAGCTGTTTTTT | CASSESGRPGELFF
TRBJ2-5 | TRBD2 | few | TRBV5-1 | TGCGCCAGCAGCTTGGCAGGGGTAGCGGGATTAGAGACCCAGTACTTC | CASSLAGVAGLETQYF
TRBJ2-3 | - | - | TRBV4-3 | TGCGCCAGCAGCCAAGACTACCGCACAGATACGCAGTATTTT | CASSQDYRTDTQYF
TRBJ2-3 | TRBD2 | - | TRBV30 | TGTGCCTGGAGTTGGGGACTAGCGGGAGCAGATACGCAGTATTTT | CAWSWGLAGADTQYF
TRBJ1-2 | - | few | TRBV2 | TGTGCCAGCACCCTGATCGACAGCTATGGCTACACCTTC | CASTLIDSYGYTF